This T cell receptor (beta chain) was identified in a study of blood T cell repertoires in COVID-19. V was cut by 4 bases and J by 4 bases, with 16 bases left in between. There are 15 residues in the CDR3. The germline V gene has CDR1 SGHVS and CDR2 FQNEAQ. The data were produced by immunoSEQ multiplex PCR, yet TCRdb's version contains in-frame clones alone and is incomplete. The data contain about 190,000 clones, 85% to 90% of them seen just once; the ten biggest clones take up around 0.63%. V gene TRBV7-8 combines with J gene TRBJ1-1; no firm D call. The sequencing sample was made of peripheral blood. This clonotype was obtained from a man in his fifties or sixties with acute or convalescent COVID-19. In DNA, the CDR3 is TGTGCCAGCAGCTGGTACAGCAGTTCCTCCACTGAAGCTTTCTTT. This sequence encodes CASSWYSSSSTEAFF.